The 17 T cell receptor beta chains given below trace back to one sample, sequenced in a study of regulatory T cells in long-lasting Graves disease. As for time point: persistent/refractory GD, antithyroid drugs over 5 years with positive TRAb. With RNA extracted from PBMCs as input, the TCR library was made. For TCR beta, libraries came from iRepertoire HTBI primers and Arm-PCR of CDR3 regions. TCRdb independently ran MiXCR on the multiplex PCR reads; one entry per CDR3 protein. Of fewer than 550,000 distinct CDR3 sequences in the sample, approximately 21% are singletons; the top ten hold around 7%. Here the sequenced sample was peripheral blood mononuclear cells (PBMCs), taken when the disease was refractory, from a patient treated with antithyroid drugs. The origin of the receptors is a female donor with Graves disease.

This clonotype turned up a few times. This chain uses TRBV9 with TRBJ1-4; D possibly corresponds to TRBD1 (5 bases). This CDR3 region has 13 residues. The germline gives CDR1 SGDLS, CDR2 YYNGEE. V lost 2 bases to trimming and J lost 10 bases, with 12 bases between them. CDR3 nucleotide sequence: TGTGCCAGCAGCGTTGAGGAGAGGGGAAAACTGTTTTTT. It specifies CASSVEERGKLFF.

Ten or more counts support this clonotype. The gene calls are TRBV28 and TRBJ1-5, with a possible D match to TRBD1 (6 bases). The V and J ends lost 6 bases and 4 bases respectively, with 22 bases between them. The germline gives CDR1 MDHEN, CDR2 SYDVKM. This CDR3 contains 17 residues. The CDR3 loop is CASRAFPRDTPNQPQHF. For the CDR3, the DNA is TGTGCCAGCAGGGCCTTTCCAAGGGACACCCCGAATCAGCCCCAGCATTTT.

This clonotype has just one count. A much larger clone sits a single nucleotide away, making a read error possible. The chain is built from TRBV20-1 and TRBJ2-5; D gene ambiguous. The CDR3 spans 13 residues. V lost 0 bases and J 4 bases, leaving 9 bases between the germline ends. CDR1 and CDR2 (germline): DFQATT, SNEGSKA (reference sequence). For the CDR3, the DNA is TGCAGTGCTAGAGATGGATTGGGAGAGACCCAGTACTTC. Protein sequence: CSARDGLGETQYF.

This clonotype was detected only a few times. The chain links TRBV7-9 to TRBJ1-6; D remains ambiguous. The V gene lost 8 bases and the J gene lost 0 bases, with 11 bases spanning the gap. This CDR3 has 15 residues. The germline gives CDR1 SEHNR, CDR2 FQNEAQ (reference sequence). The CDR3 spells CASGDRSSYNSPLHF. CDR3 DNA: TGTGCCAGCGGAGATAGGAGCTCCTATAATTCACCCCTCCACTTT.

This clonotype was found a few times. DNA for the CDR3: TGTGCCAGCAGCTTAGCGCGGATCTCCAACTACGAGCAGTACTTC. It codes for CASSLARISNYEQYF. The chain couples TRBV7-8 to TRBJ2-7; D is ambiguous. V dropped 0 bases and J dropped 3 bases, with 12 bases sitting between them. The CDR3 consists of 15 residues. Germline V gene sequence: CDR1 SGHVS, CDR2 FQNEAQ. The full variable domain, completed using reference TRBV7-8 and TRBJ2-7, is GAGVSQSPRYKVAKRGQDVALRCDPISGHVSLFWYQQALGQGPEFLTYFQNEAQLDKSGLPSDRFFAERPEGSVSTLKIQRTQQEDSAVYLCASSLARISNYEQYFGPGTRLTVT.

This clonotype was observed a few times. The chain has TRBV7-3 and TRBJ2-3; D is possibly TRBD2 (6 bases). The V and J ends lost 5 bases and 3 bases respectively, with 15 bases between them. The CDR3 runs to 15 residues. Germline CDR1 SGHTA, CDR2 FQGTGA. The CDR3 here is CASSPGTLYTDTQYF. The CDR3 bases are TGTGCCAGCAGCCCCGGGACTTTGTATACAGATACGCAGTATTTT.

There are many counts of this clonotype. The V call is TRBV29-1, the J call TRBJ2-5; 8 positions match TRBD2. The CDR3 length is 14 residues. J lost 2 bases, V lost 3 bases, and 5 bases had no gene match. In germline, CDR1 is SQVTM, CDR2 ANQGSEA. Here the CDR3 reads CSVDSGATQETQYF. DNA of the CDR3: TGCAGCGTTGATAGCGGGGCTACGCAAGAGACCCAGTACTTC.

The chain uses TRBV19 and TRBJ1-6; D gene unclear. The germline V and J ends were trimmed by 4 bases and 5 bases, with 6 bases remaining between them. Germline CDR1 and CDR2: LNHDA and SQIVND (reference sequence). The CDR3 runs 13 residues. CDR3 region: CASSSPDNSPLHF. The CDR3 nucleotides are TGTGCCAGTAGTAGTCCGGATAATTCACCCCTCCACTTT.

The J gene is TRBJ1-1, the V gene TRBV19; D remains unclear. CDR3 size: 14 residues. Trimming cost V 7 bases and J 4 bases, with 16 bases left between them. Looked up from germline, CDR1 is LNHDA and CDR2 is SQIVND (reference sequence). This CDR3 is CASTTFATGTEAFF. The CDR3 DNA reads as TGTGCCAGTACCACCTTCGCCACGGGCACTGAAGCTTTCTTT.

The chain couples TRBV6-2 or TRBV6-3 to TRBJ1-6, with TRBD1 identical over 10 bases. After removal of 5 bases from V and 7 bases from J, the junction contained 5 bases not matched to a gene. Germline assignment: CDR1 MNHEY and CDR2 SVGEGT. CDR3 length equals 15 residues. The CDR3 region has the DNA TGTGCCAGCAGTGATAAGACAGGGGGCAATTCACCCCTCCACTTT. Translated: CASSDKTGGNSPLHF.

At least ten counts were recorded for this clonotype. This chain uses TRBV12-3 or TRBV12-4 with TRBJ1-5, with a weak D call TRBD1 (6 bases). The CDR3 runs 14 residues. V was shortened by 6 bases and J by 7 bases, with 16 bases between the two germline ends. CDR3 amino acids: CASSKTGNRQPQHF. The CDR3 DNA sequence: TGTGCCAGCAGCAAAACAGGGAATCGGCAGCCCCAGCATTTT.

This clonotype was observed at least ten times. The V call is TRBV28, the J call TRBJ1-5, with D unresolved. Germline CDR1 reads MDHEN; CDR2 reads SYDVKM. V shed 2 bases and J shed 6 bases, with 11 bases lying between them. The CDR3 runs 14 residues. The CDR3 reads CASSLNPLVQPQHF. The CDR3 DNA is TGTGCCAGCAGTTTAAACCCCTTGGTTCAGCCCCAGCATTTT.

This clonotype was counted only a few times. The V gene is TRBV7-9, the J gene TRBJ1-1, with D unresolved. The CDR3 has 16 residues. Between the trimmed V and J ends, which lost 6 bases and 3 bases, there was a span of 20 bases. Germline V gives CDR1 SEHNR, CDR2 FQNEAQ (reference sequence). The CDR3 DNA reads TGTGCCAGCAGTCCCGGGAGGGTTGGTAGGGACACTGAAGCTTTCTTT. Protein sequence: CASSPGRVGRDTEAFF.

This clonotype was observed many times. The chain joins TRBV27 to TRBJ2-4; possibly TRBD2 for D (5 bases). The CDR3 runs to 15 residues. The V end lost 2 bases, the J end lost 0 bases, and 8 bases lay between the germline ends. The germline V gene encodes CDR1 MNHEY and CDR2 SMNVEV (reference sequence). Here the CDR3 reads CASSLARGAKNIQYF. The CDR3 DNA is TGTGCCAGCAGTTTAGCTCGGGGAGCCAAAAACATTCAGTACTTC.

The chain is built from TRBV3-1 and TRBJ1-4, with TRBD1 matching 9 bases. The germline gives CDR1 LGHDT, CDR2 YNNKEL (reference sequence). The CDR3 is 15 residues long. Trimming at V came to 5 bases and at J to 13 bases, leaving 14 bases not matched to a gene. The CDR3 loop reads CASSFGQGMMKRLFF. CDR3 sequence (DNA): TGTGCCAGCAGCTTCGGACAGGGGATGATGAAAAGACTGTTTTTT.

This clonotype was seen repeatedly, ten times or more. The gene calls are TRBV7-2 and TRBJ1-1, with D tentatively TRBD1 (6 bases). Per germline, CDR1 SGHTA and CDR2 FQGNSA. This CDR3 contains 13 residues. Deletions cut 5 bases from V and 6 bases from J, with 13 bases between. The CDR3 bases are TGTGCCAGCAGCACCGGACAGTTTGCTGAAGCTTTCTTT. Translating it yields CASSTGQFAEAFF.

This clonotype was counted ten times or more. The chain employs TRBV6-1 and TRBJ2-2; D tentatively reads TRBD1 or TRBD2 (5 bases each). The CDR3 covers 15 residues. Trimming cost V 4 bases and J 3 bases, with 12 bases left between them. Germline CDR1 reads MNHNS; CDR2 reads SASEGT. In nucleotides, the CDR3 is TGTGCCAGCAGTGCTGGGGCGAGGGACACCGGGGAGCTGTTTTTT. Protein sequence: CASSAGARDTGELFF.